This TCR beta chain was observed in a study of OX40 agonist ivuxolimab in advanced cancers. The wider study: Participants, approximately 81% male, averaged roughly 60 years of age, ranging from about 23 to 80.

Some clones are missing from TCRdb's copy, which holds only in-frame ones; the method was immunoSEQ multiplex PCR. The sample carries 9,000 to 13,000 clones, roughly 70% recorded once. Baseline, cycle 4 day 1, and cycle 7 day 1 were the blood sampling points. Study-wide findings and caveats: CD8+ T cells were the subset that, on average, had more expanded clones than CD4+. The antigen specificity of the peripheral T cells (those that were expanded) was not determined.

Germline CDR1 and CDR2: SNHLY and FYNNEI. The CDR3 loop spans 16 amino acids. Trimming pared 1 base from V and 0 bases from J, leaving 11 bases between. Remarks on this clone: Its target is not known.

The starting material was CD4+ or CD8+ T cells sorted from blood, obtained in a trial of the OX40 agonist ivuxolimab. The TCR sequence derives from an adult with an advanced solid tumor such as melanoma, head and neck, liver or kidney cancer. The chain has TRBV2 and TRBJ2-3; D may be TRBD1 or TRBD2 (5 bases each). Here the CDR3 reads CASSEGGYSSTDTQYF. Here the CDR3 DNA reads TGTGCCAGCAGTGAAGGGGGGTATTCTAGCACAGATACGCAGTATTTT.